Described below is a single T cell receptor (beta chain) sequence and its context. Antigen unknown. Several immunoSEQ plates held equal portions of the genomic DNA taken from each subset. Study processing details: ImmunoSEQ output held junction-only sequences without quality scores, so filtering differed. Profiled with immunoSEQ multiplex PCR; TCRdb holds only in-frame clones, not every one. D and trimming come from the DNA, and the V and J calls and clone size come from that table. The table records over 2,000,000 clones, just over 90% of them present only once. Germline V lookup: CDR1 SGHTA, CDR2 FQGTGA. Trimming pared 4 bases from V and 4 bases from J, leaving 4 bases between. This CDR3 has 12 residues. This entry is derived from a study of shared clonotypes between healthy human individuals. CD45RO negativity and positive selection for CCR7 defined naive CD8 cells, a population that excluded terminally differentiated effector memory CD45RA+ cells.

Study results and caveats: Depth of sequencing was expected to influence donor clonotype sharing. Generally, naive subsets came out with larger estimated richness than memory subsets.

The gene calls are TRBV7-3 and TRBJ2-2; D gene unclear. This TCR came from a man between 18 and 29 years old in good health. Some clones in this sample may be carry-over from other donors' samples. Sequenced: naive CD8+ T cells from PBMCs. DNA for the CDR3: TGTGCCAGCAGCTCGACCACCGGGGAGCTGTTTTTT. Its translation: CASSSTTGELFF.